This TCR beta chain was found in a study of cytomegalovirus exposure and HLA in healthy donors. J was trimmed by 4 bases and V by 6 bases; bases with no gene match: 5. This CDR3 is 13 amino acids long. Germline V gives CDR1 MGHDK, CDR2 SYGVNS. This clone occurred a few times. Vbeta (60) and Jbeta (13) primers were used in the PCR. TCRdb's copy holds only in-frame clones and misses some; the assay was immunoSEQ multiplex PCR. The sample lists 150,000 to 200,000 clones; around 72% were seen once. The sequenced material came from PBMCs. The chain recombines TRBV25-1 with TRBJ2-5; 7 nucleotides match TRBD1. This TCR came from a man in his fifties in good health and CMV-seronegative. For the CDR3, the DNA is TGTGCCAGCAGAAGGGACAGAGGAGAGACCCAGTACTTC. The encoded protein is CASRRDRGETQYF.